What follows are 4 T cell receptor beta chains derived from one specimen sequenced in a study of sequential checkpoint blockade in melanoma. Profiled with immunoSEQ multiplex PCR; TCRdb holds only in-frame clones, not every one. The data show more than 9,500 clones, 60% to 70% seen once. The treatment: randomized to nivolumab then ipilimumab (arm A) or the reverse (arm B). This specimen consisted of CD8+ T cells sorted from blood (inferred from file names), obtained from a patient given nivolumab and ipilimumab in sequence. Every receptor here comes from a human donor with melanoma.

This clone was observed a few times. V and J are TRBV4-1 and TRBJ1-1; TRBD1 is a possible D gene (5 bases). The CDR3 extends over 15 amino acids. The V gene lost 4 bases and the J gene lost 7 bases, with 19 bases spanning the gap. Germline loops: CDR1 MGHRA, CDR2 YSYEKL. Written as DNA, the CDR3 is TGCGCCAGCAGCCCGACTCGGACACAGAGTCTTGAAGCTTTCTTT. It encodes CASSPTRTQSLEAFF.

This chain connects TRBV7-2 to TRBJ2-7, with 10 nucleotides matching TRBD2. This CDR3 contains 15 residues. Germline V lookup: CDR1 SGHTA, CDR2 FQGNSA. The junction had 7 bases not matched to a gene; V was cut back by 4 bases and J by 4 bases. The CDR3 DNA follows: TGTGCCAGCAGCTCCAGCGGGGGGGCGGGGTACGAGCAGTACTTC. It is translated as CASSSSGGAGYEQYF. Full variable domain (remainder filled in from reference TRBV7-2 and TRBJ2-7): GAGVSQSPSNKVTEKGKDVELRCDPISGHTALYWYRQSLGQGLEFLIYFQGNSAPDKSGLPSDRFSAERTGGSVSTLTIQRTQQEDSAVYLCASSSSGGAGYEQYFGPGTRLTVT.

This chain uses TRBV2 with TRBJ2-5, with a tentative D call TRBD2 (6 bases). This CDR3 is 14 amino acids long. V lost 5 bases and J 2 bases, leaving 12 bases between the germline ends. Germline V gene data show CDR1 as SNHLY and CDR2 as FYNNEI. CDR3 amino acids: CASSWGAGQETQYF. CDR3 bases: TGTGCCAGCAGTTGGGGCGCGGGACAAGAGACCCAGTACTTC.

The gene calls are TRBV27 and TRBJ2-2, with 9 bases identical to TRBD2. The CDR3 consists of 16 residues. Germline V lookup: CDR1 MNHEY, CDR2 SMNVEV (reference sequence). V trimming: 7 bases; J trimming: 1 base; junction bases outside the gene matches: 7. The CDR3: CASTHLAGLNTGELFF. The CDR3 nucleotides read TGTGCCAGCACCCATCTAGCGGGATTGAACACCGGGGAGCTGTTTTTT.